This T cell receptor beta chain was observed in a study of OX40 agonist ivuxolimab in advanced cancers. The overall study: Administration of intravenous ivuxolimab to patients occurred every 2 weeks at 0.01 to 10 mg/kg.

The CDR3 runs to 15 residues. Germline assignment: CDR1 SGHTA and CDR2 FQGNSA. Trimming cost V 5 bases and J 2 bases; bases outside gene matches: 6. Sequencing was performed with immunoSEQ multiplex PCR; in TCRdb, only in-frame clones are kept and a portion is missing. The table includes around 94,000 clones, approximately 85% detected once. About this clone itself: Its antigen is not known.

Study-level findings and limits: At 0.1 to 3.0 mg/kg and by week 6, clonal expansion occurred in CD4+ and CD8+ blood T cells. Antigen specificity of clonally expanded peripheral T cells was not established.

The sample in question was CD4+ or CD8+ T cells sorted from blood, obtained in a trial of the OX40 agonist ivuxolimab. This TCR was sampled from an adult with an advanced solid tumor such as melanoma, head and neck, liver or kidney cancer. The chain uses TRBV7-2 and TRBJ2-3, with TRBD1 matching 8 bases. This CDR3 reads CASSDRTGTTDTQYF. The CDR3 nucleotides are TGTGCCAGCAGCGATAGGACAGGGACCACAGATACGCAGTATTTT.